This TCR beta chain emerged from a study of tumor and adjacent non-tumor tissue in lung cancer. Background on the study: The patients, 10 to 11 men and 4 or 5 women, were roughly 30 to 80 with stage I to III disease. Samples averaged about 3.8 million productive TCRbeta reads each. General observations from the study: In normal lung, the top 100 clones were significantly more dominant than in tumor.

The library came from three nested PCR rounds adapted from ARM-PCR protocols. Each CDR3 protein gets one entry after TCRdb re-called the multiplex PCR reads with MiXCR. The sample includes 75,000 to 95,000 distinct CDR3 sequences, 76% of them seen just once. To note about this clonotype: The antigen remains undetermined. The junction and the germline gene differ at one end; a read error may be behind it.

This sample's RNA came from whole unsorted tissue. More than 3 cm separated this lung sample from the edge of the tumor. Between August and November 2014, newly diagnosed, chemotherapy-naive lung cancer patients underwent thoracic surgery in China. CDR3 size: 16 residues. Per germline, CDR1 SGHNT and CDR2 YYREEE (reference sequence). Sequencing was carried out using distant non-tumor lung tissue. The V gene is TRBV5-4, the J gene TRBJ2-3; D gene ambiguous. The receptor comes from a woman between 45 and 65 years old with non-small cell lung cancer. The CDR3 nucleotides read TGTGGCAGCAGCTTGGTTAGTGTCTACCAAACATATAGGCAGTATTTT. Encoded protein: CGSSLVSVYQTYRQYF. Using reference TRBV5-4 and TRBJ2-3 for the parts outside the CDR3, the full variable domain is ETGVTQSPTHLIKTRGQQVTLRCSSQSGHNTVSWYQQALGQGPQFIFQYYREEENGRGNFPPRFSGLQFPNYSSELNVNALELDDSALYLCGSSLVSVYQTYRQYFGPGTRLTVL.